The 13 T cell receptor beta chains listed next were all sequenced from one sample in a study of identical twins. TCRdb re-derived calls from the 5' RACE reads in MiXCR, one entry per CDR3 protein. The sample shows hundreds of thousands of distinct CDR3 sequences, around 24% of them seen only once. This sample was shared with a second study, whose subject was yellow fever vaccine responses in identical twins.

The sequenced sample was CD4+ T cells sorted from blood. Source of these receptors: a woman under 30 in good health.

The chain uses TRBV20-1 and TRBJ1-2; 8 bases are shared with TRBD1. J lost 7 bases, V lost 2 bases, and 12 bases had no gene match. The length of the CDR3 is 15 residues. Germline CDR1 and CDR2: DFQATT and SNEGSKA (reference sequence). CDR3 loop: CSARSHTQGVGGYTF. The DNA for the CDR3 is TGCAGTGCTAGATCGCACACACAGGGGGTTGGTGGCTACACCTTC.

This clonotype came up a few times. The V gene is TRBV9, the J gene TRBJ1-2; no reliable D call. Germline V lookup: CDR1 SGDLS, CDR2 YYNGEE. V lost 0 bases to trimming and J lost 2 bases, with 11 bases between them. This CDR3 spans 15 amino acids. The CDR3 here is CASSVDGRPNYGYTF. The DNA of the CDR3 is TGTGCCAGCAGCGTAGACGGGCGGCCCAACTATGGCTACACCTTC.

This clonotype was detected a few times. The chain couples TRBV28 to TRBJ2-1, with TRBD1 matching over 7 bases. V shed 6 bases, J shed 6 bases, and the junction held 8 bases outside the gene matches. CDR3 length equals 14 residues. Germline V gene data show CDR1 as MDHEN and CDR2 as SYDVKM. CDR3 loop: CASSEDRLSNEQFF. In DNA, the CDR3 is TGTGCCAGCAGCGAGGACAGGCTTTCCAATGAGCAGTTCTTC.

This clonotype has more than one count but fewer than ten. The chain couples TRBV29-1 to TRBJ2-5; perhaps D is TRBD1 or TRBD2 (6 bases each). V gave up 3 bases and J gave up 5 bases, with 13 bases separating them. This CDR3 has 13 amino acids. The germline V gene has CDR1 SQVTM and CDR2 ANQGSEA. CDR3 nucleotides: TGCAGCGTTGACCTCGGGGGCGGGGAGACCCAGTACTTC. Amino acid sequence: CSVDLGGGETQYF.

This chain connects TRBV10-3 to TRBJ1-2; D not resolved. The CDR3 contains 14 residues. The germline V gene encodes CDR1 ENHRY and CDR2 SYGVKD. Trimming cost V 2 bases and J 4 bases, with 11 bases left between them. Here the CDR3 reads CAISEERKSYGYTF. CDR3 nucleotide sequence: TGTGCCATCAGTGAGGAGAGGAAATCCTATGGCTACACCTTC.

In this sample, this clonotype turned up a few times. The chain has TRBV6-5 and TRBJ1-2; no clear D gene. The CDR3 has 13 residues. Germline CDR1 reads MNHEY; CDR2 reads SVGAGI. V was cut by 0 bases and J by 2 bases, with 4 bases left in between. The CDR3 DNA reads as TGTGCCAGCAGTTACTCCACCAACTATGGCTACACCTTC. This translates into CASSYSTNYGYTF.

This clonotype was counted only a few times. The rearrangement joins TRBV2 to TRBJ1-1; D gene unclear. The V end was cut by 1 base, the J end by 4 bases, with 10 bases between. CDR1 is SNHLY and CDR2 is FYNNEI in the germline V gene. This CDR3 contains 14 residues. CDR3 sequence (DNA): TGTGCCAGCAGTGAAGGCGAGGGTCCCACTGAAGCTTTCTTT. Translation gives CASSEGEGPTEAFF. Based on the CDR3 plus reference TRBV2 and TRBJ1-1, the full variable domain is EPEVTQTPSHQVTQMGQEVILRCVPISNHLYFYWYRQILGQKVEFLVSFYNNEISEKSEIFDDQFSVERPDGSNFTLKIRSTKLEDSAMYFCASSEGEGPTEAFFGQGTRLTVV.

V usage is TRBV6-2 or TRBV6-3 and J usage is TRBJ2-4; 9 bases align to TRBD2. The trim removed 0 bases at V and 2 bases at J, leaving 17 bases unmatched. CDR1 and CDR2 (germline): MNHEY, SVGEGT. The CDR3 loop spans 21 amino acids. The DNA of the CDR3 is TGTGCCAGCAGTTACTCGATGAGGTTAGCGGGAGAAGCCCTACCCAAAAACATTCAGTACTTC. As protein: CASSYSMRLAGEALPKNIQYF.

The CDR3 nucleotides are TGCGCCAGCAGCCAAGAGTCGGTAGCGGGGGTCAATGAGCAGTTCTTC. Translation: CASSQESVAGVNEQFF. This chain links TRBV4-1 with TRBJ2-1; 9 bases are shared with TRBD2. Trimming removed 0 bases from V and 6 bases from J; junction bases left unmatched: 6. The germline gives CDR1 MGHRA, CDR2 YSYEKL. The CDR3 contains 16 residues.

This clonotype was counted between two and nine times. The genes are TRBV7-9 and TRBJ2-2, with 9 bases matching TRBD1. The CDR3 has 16 residues. V was clipped by 5 bases and J by 1 base; unmatched bases: 5. CDR1 and CDR2 from the germline V gene are SEHNR and FQNEAQ (reference sequence). The CDR3 loop is CASSTGGVLNTGELFF. The CDR3 DNA reads TGTGCCAGCAGCACAGGGGGCGTTCTGAACACCGGGGAGCTGTTTTTT.

This clonotype showed up just a few times. The chain has TRBV5-1 and TRBJ2-7, with D perhaps TRBD2 (6 bases). Germline CDR1 and CDR2: SGHRS and YFSETQ. V shed 0 bases and J shed 2 bases, with 9 bases lying between them. This CDR3 spans 14 amino acids. The CDR3 DNA follows: TGCGCCAGCAGCTTGGCGGGAGAACCCTACGAGCAGTACTTC. Amino acids: CASSLAGEPYEQYF.

This clonotype showed up many times. The CDR3 reads CSARLARNEQFF. For the CDR3, the DNA is TGCAGTGCTCGACTAGCGCGCAATGAGCAGTTCTTC. The genes are TRBV20-1 and TRBJ2-1, with 8 positions matching TRBD2. V lost 5 bases, J lost 6 bases, and 3 bases stayed unmatched. Germline V gives CDR1 DFQATT, CDR2 SNEGSKA (reference sequence). The CDR3 consists of 12 residues.

V and J are TRBV29-1 and TRBJ2-2; possible D gene TRBD2, 5 bases. The CDR3 covers 13 residues. Trimming shortened V by 7 bases and J by 2 bases, and 11 bases separated the two germline ends. Germline CDR1 reads SQVTM; CDR2 reads ANQGSEA. This chain's CDR3 is CSADRGNTGELFF. As DNA, the CDR3 is TGCAGCGCCGACCGGGGAAACACCGGGGAGCTGTTTTTT.